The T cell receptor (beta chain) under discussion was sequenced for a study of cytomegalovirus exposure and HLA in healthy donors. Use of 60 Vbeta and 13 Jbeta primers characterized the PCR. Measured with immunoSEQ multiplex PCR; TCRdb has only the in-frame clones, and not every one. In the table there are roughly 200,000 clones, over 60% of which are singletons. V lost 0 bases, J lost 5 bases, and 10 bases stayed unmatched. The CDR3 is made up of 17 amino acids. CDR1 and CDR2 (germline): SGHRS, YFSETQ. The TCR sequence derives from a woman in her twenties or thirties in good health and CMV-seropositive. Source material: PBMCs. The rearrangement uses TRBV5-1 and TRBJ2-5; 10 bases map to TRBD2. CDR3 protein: CASSLAASGSMVETQYF. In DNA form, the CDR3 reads TGCGCCAGCAGCTTGGCGGCTAGCGGGAGTATGGTGGAGACCCAGTACTTC.